Each of the 10 T cell receptor beta chains below was sequenced from the same sample in a study of PD-L1 blockade in urothelial cancer. Sequencing used immunoSEQ multiplex PCR; TCRdb keeps in-frame clones, though not all of them. Of about 100,000 clones detected, approximately 90% appear once; the ten largest clones hold almost 0.95%. The material sequenced was PBMCs, taken around atezolizumab (anti-PD-L1) treatment. The source of these receptors is a woman aged 80 or older with urothelial cancer.

This chain uses TRBV5-1 with TRBJ2-1, with TRBD2 matching 13 bases. CDR1 is SGHRS and CDR2 is YFSETQ in the germline V gene. The CDR3 runs 15 residues. J gave up 7 bases and V 4 bases, and 5 bases lay outside the gene matches. The CDR3 reads CASSRLAGGGNEQFF. CDR3 coding DNA: TGCGCCAGCAGCCGACTAGCGGGAGGTGGGAATGAGCAGTTCTTC.

The chain combines TRBV19 with TRBJ2-7; 9 bases are a match to TRBD1. CDR3 length: 15 amino acids. From germline, CDR1 is LNHDA and CDR2 SQIVND (reference sequence). V was clipped by 6 bases and J by 1 base; unmatched bases: 7. The CDR3 nucleotides read TGTGCCAGTAGCCGTGCCGGGACAGGGTCCTACGAGCAGTACTTC. Translated, it gives CASSRAGTGSYEQYF.

V gene TRBV5-6 combines with J gene TRBJ1-1; TRBD1 might be the D (6 bases). Trimming removed 5 bases from V and 3 bases from J, with 11 bases in between. The germline CDR1 and CDR2 sequences are SGHDT and YYEEEE. This CDR3 has 13 amino acids. This CDR3 reads CASRGRGYTEAFF. In DNA, the CDR3 is TGTGCCAGCAGGGGGAGGGGGTACACTGAAGCTTTCTTT.

This rearrangement joins TRBV28 to TRBJ2-4; TRBD2 is a possible D gene (5 bases). CDR1 and CDR2 from the germline V gene are MDHEN and SYDVKM. The CDR3 covers 16 residues. V lost 6 bases to trimming and J lost 2 bases, with 17 bases between them. CDR3 loop: CASSPRIREPKNIQYF. The CDR3 DNA is TGTGCCAGCAGCCCTCGAATAAGGGAGCCCAAAAACATTCAGTACTTC. Complete variable domain (other parts from reference TRBV28 and TRBJ2-4): DVKVTQSSRYLVKRTGEKVFLECVQDMDHENMFWYRQDPGLGLRLIYFSYDVKMKEKGDIPEGYSVSREKKERFSLILESASTNQTSMYLCASSPRIREPKNIQYFGAGTRLSVL.

The rearrangement links TRBV27 to TRBJ2-1; 7 bases agree with TRBD1. The CDR3 contains 15 residues. V shed 8 bases, J shed 0 bases, and the junction held 7 bases outside the gene matches. Germline values: CDR1 MNHEY, CDR2 SMNVEV (reference sequence). CDR3 nucleotide sequence: TGTGCCAGCCGATCGGGACAGAGCTCCTACAATGAGCAGTTCTTC. It is translated as CASRSGQSSYNEQFF.

The rearrangement links TRBV6-5 to TRBJ1-5; possible D gene TRBD1, 6 bases. The CDR3 length is 15 residues. V shed 4 bases and J shed 0 bases, with 10 bases lying between them. Germline V gene sequence: CDR1 MNHEY, CDR2 SVGAGI. The CDR3: CASSFSGHSNQPQHF. The CDR3 DNA reads as TGTGCCAGCAGTTTCTCGGGACATAGCAATCAGCCCCAGCATTTT.

The chain carries TRBV7-6 and TRBJ2-1; 7 bases agree with TRBD1. J was trimmed by 1 base and V by 1 base; bases with no gene match: 1. There are 15 residues in the CDR3. Looked up from germline, CDR1 is SGHVS and CDR2 is FNYEAQ. The CDR3 nucleotides are TGTGCCAGCAGCTTAGACAGGGGATCCTACAATGAGCAGTTCTTC. Translating gives CASSLDRGSYNEQFF.

The V and J genes are TRBV5-1 and TRBJ2-5; the D is unclear. This CDR3 has 15 amino acids. CDR1 and CDR2 from the germline V gene are SGHRS and YFSETQ. V lost 0 bases and J lost 5, with 14 bases in between. The DNA of the CDR3 is TGCGCCAGCAGCTTGGACAAGCCATTGAGGGAGACCCAGTACTTC. It specifies CASSLDKPLRETQYF.

The rearrangement joins TRBV10-3 to TRBJ2-2; D possibly corresponds to TRBD2 (6 bases). This CDR3 spans 14 amino acids. Germline V gene sequence: CDR1 ENHRY, CDR2 SYGVKD. Trimming removed 3 bases from V and 3 bases from J, with 8 bases in between. The CDR3 bases are TGTGCCATCAGTGATAGCGGACACACCGGGGAGCTGTTTTTT. Its protein product is CAISDSGHTGELFF.

The chain links TRBV29-1 to TRBJ2-7; 7 positions match TRBD1. The germline V gene encodes CDR1 SQVTM and CDR2 ANQGSEA. J gave up 3 bases and V 6 bases, and 8 bases lay outside the gene matches. The CDR3 is 13 amino acids. The CDR3 loop is CSVQGDSNYEQYF. The CDR3 coding sequence is TGCAGCGTCCAGGGGGACAGTAACTACGAGCAGTACTTC.